This T cell receptor (beta chain) was recovered during a study of blood T cell repertoires in COVID-19. Germline CDR1 reads SGDLS; CDR2 reads YYNGEE. The CDR3 is 15 amino acids. The junction had 9 bases not matched to a gene; V was cut back by 4 bases and J by 5 bases. This clone was seen only a few times. The method was immunoSEQ multiplex PCR; TCRdb's version includes in-frame clones alone and lacks a portion of them. The table records 200,000 to 300,000 clones, 86% of them present only once. This chain links TRBV9 with TRBJ2-3, with 8 bases identical to TRBD2. The sequenced sample consisted of peripheral blood. The receptor was isolated from a woman aged 55-75 years who had recovered from COVID-19. CDR3 amino acids: CASSPAAGGIDTQYF. The CDR3 DNA reads TGTGCCAGCAGCCCCGCCGCGGGGGGAATAGATACGCAGTATTTT.